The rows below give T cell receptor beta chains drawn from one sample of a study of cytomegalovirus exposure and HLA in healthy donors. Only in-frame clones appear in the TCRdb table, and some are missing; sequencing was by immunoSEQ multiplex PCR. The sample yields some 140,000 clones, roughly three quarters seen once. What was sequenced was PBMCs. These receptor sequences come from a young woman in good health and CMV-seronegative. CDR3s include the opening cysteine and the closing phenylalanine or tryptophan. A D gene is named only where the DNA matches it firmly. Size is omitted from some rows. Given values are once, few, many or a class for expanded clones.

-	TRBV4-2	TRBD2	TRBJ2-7	CASSPSGRAYEQYF	TGTGCCAGCAGCCCCTCCGGGAGGGCCTACGAGCAGTACTTC
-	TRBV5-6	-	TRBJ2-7	CASSLIGSGYEQYF	TGTGCCAGCAGCTTGATTGGTTCGGGTTACGAGCAGTACTTC
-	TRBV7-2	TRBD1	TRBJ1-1	CASSLGDRGSEAFF	TGTGCCAGCAGCTTAGGAGACAGGGGCTCTGAAGCTTTCTTT
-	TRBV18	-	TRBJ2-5	CASSPNAAGLGETQYF	TGTGCCAGCTCACCCAACGCGGCGGGGCTAGGGGAGACCCAGTACTTC
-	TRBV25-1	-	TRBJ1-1	CASSNTGGDTEAFF	TGTGCCAGCAGTAACACCGGAGGGGACACTGAAGCTTTCTTT
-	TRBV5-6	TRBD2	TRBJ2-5	CASSPGLVRETQYF	TGTGCCAGCAGCCCGGGACTAGTACGCGAGACCCAGTACTTC
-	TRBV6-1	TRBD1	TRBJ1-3	CASSGDRAGNTIYF	TGTGCCAGCAGTGGGGACAGGGCAGGAAACACCATATATTTT
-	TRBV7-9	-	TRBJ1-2	CSSSSSNYGYTF	TGTTCCAGCAGTTCGAGTAACTATGGCTACACCTTC
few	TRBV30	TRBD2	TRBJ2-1	CAWRGLAGLSSYNEQFF	TGTGCCTGGAGGGGGCTAGCGGGACTTAGCTCCTACAATGAGCAGTTCTTC
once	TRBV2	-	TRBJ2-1	CASSGVKRARNPQFF	TGTGCCAGCAGTGGGGTTAAGCGGGCACGCAATCCGCAGTTCTTC
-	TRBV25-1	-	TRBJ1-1	CASSEFGRQGTEAFF	TGTGCCAGCAGTGAATTCGGGCGGCAGGGGACTGAAGCTTTCTTT
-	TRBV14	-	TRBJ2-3	CASSQAVPSDTQYF	TGTGCCAGCAGCCAAGCCGTCCCCTCAGATACGCAGTATTTT
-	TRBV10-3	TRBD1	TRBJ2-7	CAIRTGTGTYEQYF	TGTGCCATCAGGACCGGGACAGGGACCTACGAGCAGTACTTC
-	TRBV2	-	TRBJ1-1	CASSAGTENTEAFF	TGTGCCAGCAGTGCGGGGACTGAGAACACTGAAGCTTTCTTT
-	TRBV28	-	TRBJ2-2	CASSLREYTGELFF	TGTGCCAGCAGCTTACGGGAATACACCGGGGAGCTGTTTTTT
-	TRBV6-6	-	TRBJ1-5	CASSYGQEVNQPQHF	TGTGCCAGCAGTTACGGGCAGGAGGTGAATCAGCCCCAGCATTTT
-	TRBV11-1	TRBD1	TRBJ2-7	CASSSTGPYEQYF	TGTGCCAGCAGCTCGACAGGGCCCTACGAGCAGTACTTC
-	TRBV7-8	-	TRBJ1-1	CASSPGAPNTEAFF	TGTGCCAGCAGCCCTGGGGCACCGAACACTGAAGCTTTCTTT
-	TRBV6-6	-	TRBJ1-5	CASRFRGESNQPQHF	TGTGCCAGCAGATTCAGGGGAGAAAGCAATCAGCCCCAGCATTTT
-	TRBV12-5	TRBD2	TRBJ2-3	CATTTSGYTDTQYF	TGTGCTACCACGACTAGCGGGTACACAGATACGCAGTATTTT
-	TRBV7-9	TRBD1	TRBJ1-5	CASSRTGLSNQPQHF	TGTGCCAGCAGCCGGACAGGGTTAAGCAATCAGCCCCAGCATTTT
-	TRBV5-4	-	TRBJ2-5	CASRAAGEETQYF	TGTGCCAGCAGGGCCGCCGGGGAAGAGACCCAGTACTTC
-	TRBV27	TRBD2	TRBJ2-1	CASSSSGPYNEQFF	TGTGCCAGCAGTTCTAGCGGGCCATACAATGAGCAGTTCTTC
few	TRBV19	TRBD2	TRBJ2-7	CASSGTSASYEQYF	TGTGCCAGTTCCGGGACTAGCGCTTCCTACGAGCAGTACTTC
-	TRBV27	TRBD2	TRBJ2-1	CASSLRREGHRNEQFF	TGTGCCAGCAGTTTAAGGCGGGAGGGCCATAGGAATGAGCAGTTCTTC
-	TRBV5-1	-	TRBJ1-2	CASSEFRRGGYTF	TGCGCCAGCAGTGAGTTCCGACGCGGAGGCTACACCTTC
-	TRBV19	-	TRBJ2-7	CASSIGDGGREQYF	TGTGCCAGTAGTATTGGGGACGGGGGACGGGAGCAGTACTTC
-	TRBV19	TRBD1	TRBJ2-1	CASSVGQDGWQFF	TGTGCCAGTAGTGTAGGACAGGACGGGTGGCAGTTCTTC
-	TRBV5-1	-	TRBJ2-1	CASSYGSLDEQFF	TGCGCCAGCAGCTATGGGAGTTTGGATGAGCAGTTCTTC
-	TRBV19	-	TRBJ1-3	CASTSDSLLSGNTIYF	-
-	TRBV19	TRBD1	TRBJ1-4	CASSSAGTEEKLFF	TGTGCCAGTAGTAGTGCCGGGACAGAGGAAAAACTGTTTTTT
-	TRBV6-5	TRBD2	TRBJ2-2	CASSLAGVPGELFF	TGTGCCAGCAGCCTAGCGGGGGTCCCCGGGGAGCTGTTTTTT
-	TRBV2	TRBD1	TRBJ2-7	CASSPGQPPEGYF	TGTGCCAGCAGTCCGGGACAGCCACCAGAGGGGTACTTC
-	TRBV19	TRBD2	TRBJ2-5	CASSIWEGGDETQYF	TGTGCCAGTAGTATCTGGGAGGGCGGAGATGAGACCCAGTACTTC
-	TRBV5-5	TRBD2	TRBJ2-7	CASSLGLVGDYEQYF	TGTGCCAGCAGCCTAGGACTAGTAGGGGATTACGAGCAGTACTTC
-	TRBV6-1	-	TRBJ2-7	CASSDTGLSYEQYF	TGTGCCAGCAGTGATACGGGACTCTCCTACGAGCAGTACTTC
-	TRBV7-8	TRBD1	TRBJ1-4	CASSLIPGGSEKLFF	TGTGCCAGCAGCTTAATTCCAGGGGGGAGTGAAAAACTGTTTTTT
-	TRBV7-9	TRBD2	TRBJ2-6	CSSSSGGTGANVLTF	TGTTCCAGCAGTTCCGGGGGGACTGGGGCCAACGTCCTGACTTTT
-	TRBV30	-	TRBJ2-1	CAWSAGGGTSDEWFF	TGTGCCTGGAGCGCCGGTGGCGGAACCTCTGATGAATGGTTCTTC
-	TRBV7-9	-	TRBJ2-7	CASSLAGNSYEQYF	TGTGCCAGCAGCTTGGCGGGGAACTCCTACGAGCAGTACTTC
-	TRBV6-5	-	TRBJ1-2	CASSISPISNYGYTF	TGTGCCAGCAGTATAAGCCCGATTTCGAACTATGGCTACACCTTC
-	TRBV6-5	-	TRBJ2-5	CATGLGYQETQYF	TGTGCCACCGGACTCGGATACCAAGAGACCCAGTACTTC
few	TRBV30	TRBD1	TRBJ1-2	CAWSMYRGGDGYTF	TGTGCCTGGAGTATGTACAGGGGAGGTGATGGCTACACCTTC
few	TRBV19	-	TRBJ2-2	CASRNGGTGELFF	TGTGCCAGTAGAAACGGAGGCACCGGGGAGCTGTTTTTT
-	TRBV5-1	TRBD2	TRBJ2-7	CASSFLAGENEQYF	TGCGCCAGCAGCTTCCTAGCGGGAGAGAACGAGCAGTACTTC
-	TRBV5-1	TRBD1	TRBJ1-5	CASSPGQGNQPQHF	TGCGCCAGCAGCCCGGGACAGGGTAATCAGCCCCAGCATTTT